This T cell receptor beta chain was profiled in a study of cytomegalovirus exposure and HLA in healthy donors. Across the study: Of the donors genotyped, about 390 in all, 81% fell in the Caucasian-associated ancestry cluster. The study's findings and limits: It was shown in a later analysis that HLA-associated TCR beta chains were more clonally expanded than other, equally common chains. The listing of 160 or so TCR beta chains classed them as cytomegalovirus-associated.

Germline V gives CDR1 GTSNPN, CDR2 SVGIG (reference sequence). Deletions cut 5 bases from V and 8 bases from J, with 15 bases between. The CDR3 is made up of 13 amino acids. With 60 Vbeta and 13 Jbeta primers, the PCR was carried out. Clones were sequenced by immunoSEQ multiplex PCR, and TCRdb holds only the in-frame ones, with some missing. The data show almost 85,000 clones, 78% seen once. This clone has just a few counts. Its specificity is not known. Sequencing was carried out using PBMCs. This receptor was obtained from a male donor in good health and CMV-seropositive. The rearrangement links TRBV30 to TRBJ1-4, with D unresolved. The CDR3 region is CAWGKREGEKLFF. DNA for the CDR3: TGTGCCTGGGGGAAGAGGGAGGGCGAAAAACTGTTTTTT.